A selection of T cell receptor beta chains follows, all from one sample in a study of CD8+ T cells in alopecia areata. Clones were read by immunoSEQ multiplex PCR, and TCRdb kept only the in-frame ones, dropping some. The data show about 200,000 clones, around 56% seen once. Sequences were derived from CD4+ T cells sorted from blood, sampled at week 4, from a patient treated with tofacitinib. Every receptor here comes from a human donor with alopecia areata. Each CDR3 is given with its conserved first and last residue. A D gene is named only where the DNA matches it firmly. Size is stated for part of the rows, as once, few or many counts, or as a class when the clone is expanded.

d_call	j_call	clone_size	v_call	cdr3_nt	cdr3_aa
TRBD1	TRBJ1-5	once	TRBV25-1	TGTGCCAAAGGCCTGGGACAGGGGGACTTGCCCCAGCATTTT	CAKGLGQGDLPQHF
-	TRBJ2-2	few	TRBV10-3	TGTGCCATCAGTGAGTCGGCGCAGGACACCGGGGAGCTGTTTTTT	CAISESAQDTGELFF
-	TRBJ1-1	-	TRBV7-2	TGTGCCAGCAGCCCGGCTAGGAGGACCAACACTGAAGCTTTCTTT	CASSPARRTNTEAFF
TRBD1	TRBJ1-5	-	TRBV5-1	TGCGCCAGCAGCTTGACAGGGGGCGTAAATCAGCCCCAGCATTTT	CASSLTGGVNQPQHF
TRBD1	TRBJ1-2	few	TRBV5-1	TGCGCCAGCAGCTTGGCCCAAAGACAGGGAGGGAGTGGCTACACCTTC	CASSLAQRQGGSGYTF
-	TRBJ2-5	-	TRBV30	TGTGCCTGGAGGCTGTACCAAGAGACCCAGTACTTC	CAWRLYQETQYF
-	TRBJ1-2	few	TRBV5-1	TGCGCCAGCAGCTTGGCAGGGGACTATGGCTACACCTTC	CASSLAGDYGYTF
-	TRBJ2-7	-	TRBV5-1	TGCGCCAGCAGCTACGGGGGCAGCCTCTCCTACGAGCAGTACTTC	CASSYGGSLSYEQYF
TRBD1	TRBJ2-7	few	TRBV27	TGTGCCAGCAGCCCGGGACAGGGAGGGGAGTTTGGCTACGAGCAGTACTTC	CASSPGQGGEFGYEQYF
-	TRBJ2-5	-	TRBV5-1	TGCGCCAGCATCCGGTCAGTGGGAGAGACCCAGTACTTC	CASIRSVGETQYF
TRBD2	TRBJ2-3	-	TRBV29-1	TGCAGCGCAACCAACCGACTAGCGGGGTTTGATACGCAGTATTTT	CSATNRLAGFDTQYF
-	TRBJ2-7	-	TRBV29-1	TGCAGCGTACGGACCCAGACGGTCTACGAGCAGTACTTC	CSVRTQTVYEQYF
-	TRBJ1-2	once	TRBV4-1	TGCGCCAGCAGCCCTTATGACCTTATGTATGGCTACACCTTC	CASSPYDLMYGYTF
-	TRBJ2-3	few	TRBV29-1	TGCAGCGTAGAAGCGGCGCACACAGATACGCAGTATTTT	CSVEAAHTDTQYF
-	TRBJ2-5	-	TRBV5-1	TGCGCCAGCAGCTTGGACCTGTCGGAGACCCAGTACTTC	CASSLDLSETQYF
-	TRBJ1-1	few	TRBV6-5	TGTGCCAGCAACTCGGGGGGACGGAGGACTGAAGCTTTCTTT	CASNSGGRRTEAFF
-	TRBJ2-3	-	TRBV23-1	TGCGCCAGCACCTTCCTGACATGGGGATGTAAGGATACGCAGTATTTT	CASTFLTWGCKDTQYF
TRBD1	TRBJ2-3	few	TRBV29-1	TGCAGCGTTGAACCCCCCACAGGGGCGACAGATACGCAGTATTTT	CSVEPPTGATDTQYF
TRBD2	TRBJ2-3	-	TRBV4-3	TGCGCCAGCAGCCAAGAACTTAGCGGGGGGGCCGAGGATACGCAGTATTTT	CASSQELSGGAEDTQYF
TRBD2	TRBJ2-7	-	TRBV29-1	TGCAGCGCCCGTGCAGCGGGGGGATCCCTTTTGTACGAGCAGTACTTC	CSARAAGGSLLYEQYF
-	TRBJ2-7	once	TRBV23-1	TGCGCCAGCAGCCGGACACGGGACGGCTCCTACGAGCAGTACTTC	CASSRTRDGSYEQYF
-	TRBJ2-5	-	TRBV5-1	TGCGCCAGCAGTTTCAGGGAGGTAGAGACCCAGTACTTC	CASSFREVETQYF
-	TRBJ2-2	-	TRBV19	TGTGCCAGTAGTACAAATAACCTCGGGGGTCAGAACACCGGGGAGCTGTTTTTT	CASSTNNLGGQNTGELFF
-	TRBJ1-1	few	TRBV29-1	TGCAGCGTGGGACACCTGAACACTGAAGCTTTCTTT	CSVGHLNTEAFF
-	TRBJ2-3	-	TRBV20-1	TGCAGTGCGTATGGCGCCAATACGCAGTATTTT	CSAYGANTQYF
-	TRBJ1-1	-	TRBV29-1	TGCAGCGTTGGGAGTGAGGAAGCTTTCTTT	CSVGSEEAFF
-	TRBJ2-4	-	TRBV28	TGTGCCAGCACTCGTGGGGGCCCGGGCAACATTCAGTACTTC	CASTRGGPGNIQYF
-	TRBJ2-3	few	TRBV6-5	TGTGCCAGCACCACAGGTTTGGGTGTAGATACGCAGTATTTT	CASTTGLGVDTQYF
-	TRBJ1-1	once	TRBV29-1	TGCAGCGTTGATTGGGGCGTCCTGAACACTGAAGCTTTCTTT	CSVDWGVLNTEAFF